Only a few counts were recorded for the clone carrying this T cell receptor beta chain. Sequenced by immunoSEQ multiplex PCR; TCRdb stores in-frame clones only, minus some. This sample yields about 230,000 clones, of which approximately 90% are seen a single time; 10% to 12% belongs to the top ten. In germline, CDR1 is SGHAT, CDR2 FQNNGV. Deletions cut 0 bases from V and 9 bases from J, with 9 bases between. The CDR3 sequence is 13 residues long. This entry is derived from a study of blood T cell repertoires in COVID-19. Participants' reported clinical history set cohort assignment. Recovered status in Cohort 3 required two negative PCRs, clearance, or symptom resolution.

The chain is built from TRBV11-2 and TRBJ2-1; D is uncertain. The sequence was obtained from a man aged 30-40 years who had recovered from COVID-19. The sample consisted of PBMCs or T cells enriched from blood (not recorded which). The CDR3 DNA sequence: TGTGCCAGCAGCTTAGATCGGGTTATTGAGCAGTTCTTC. This sequence encodes CASSLDRVIEQFF.